One and the same sample provided the 14 T cell receptor beta chains below, sequenced in a study of CD8 T cells in ankylosing spondylitis. Study-level findings and limits: What appeared characteristic of ankylosing spondylitis blood was a TCR beta motif of eight highly homologous variants.

Their specific antigens are unknown. One entry per CDR3 protein results from TCRdb running MiXCR on the 5' RACE reads. Among about 700,000 distinct CDR3 sequences listed, 15% to 20% were seen once. Sequencing used blood, either unsorted or a sorted T cell fraction (not recorded which). Every receptor here comes from a male donor with ankylosing spondylitis.

The rearrangement uses TRBV5-1 and TRBJ2-2; TRBD2 matches 8 bases. CDR3 size: 15 residues. With V trimmed by 1 base and J by 6 bases, 5 bases remained unmatched. Germline lookup yields CDR1 SGHRS and CDR2 YFSETQ. The CDR3 DNA sequence: TGCGCCAGCAGCTTGATTCCTAGCGGGTCCGGGGAGCTGTTTTTT. Translating it yields CASSLIPSGSGELFF.

This clonotype came up a few times. The V and J genes are TRBV25-1 and TRBJ2-5; D unclear. The CDR3 covers 14 residues. Germline loops: CDR1 MGHDK, CDR2 SYGVNS. The V and J ends lost 4 bases and 1 base respectively, with 10 bases between them. CDR3 DNA sequence: TGTGCCAGCAGTGTATTCGTGGTCCAAGAGACCCAGTACTTC. Its protein is CASSVFVVQETQYF.

V and J are TRBV15 and TRBJ1-4; D perhaps matches TRBD1 (5 bases). CDR3 length: 15 residues. V lost 0 bases and J lost 5, with 10 bases in between. CDR1 and CDR2 from the germline V gene are LNHNV and YYDKDF (reference sequence). The CDR3 is CATSREKGKNEKLFF. CDR3 nucleotide sequence: TGTGCCACCAGCAGAGAAAAGGGGAAAAATGAAAAACTGTTTTTT. Full variable domain (remainder filled in from reference TRBV15 and TRBJ1-4): DAMVIQNPRYQVTQFGKPVTLSCSQTLNHNVMYWYQQKSSQAPKLLFHYYDKDFNNEADTPDNFQSRRPNTSFCFLDIRSPGLGDTAMYLCATSREKGKNEKLFFGSGTQLSVL.

Many counts were recorded for this clonotype. The V call is TRBV12-3 or TRBV12-4, the J call TRBJ2-1; D might be TRBD1 or TRBD2, each matching 5 bases. V was pared by 3 bases and J by 7 bases, with 13 bases between. There are 14 residues in the CDR3. CDR3 coding DNA: TGTGCCAGCAGTTTTTGGGGGAGAGGGAATGAGCAGTTCTTC. This codes for CASSFWGRGNEQFF.

This chain joins TRBV29-1 and TRBJ1-2; a weak D match, TRBD1 (5 bases). CDR1 is SQVTM, CDR2 ANQGSEA, per germline. The ends were cut back, 3 bases at V and 2 bases at J, with 10 bases in the middle. CDR3 length: 13 residues. The CDR3 is CSVDKQENYGYTF. The CDR3 nucleotides are TGCAGCGTTGACAAACAGGAAAACTATGGCTACACCTTC. Full variable domain (missing parts from reference TRBV29-1 and TRBJ1-2): SAVISQKPSRDICQRGTSLTIQCQVDSQVTMMFWYRQQPGQSLTLIATANQGSEATYESGFVIDKFPISRPNLTFSTLTVSNMSPEDSSIYLCSVDKQENYGYTFGSGTRLTVV.

The chain combines TRBV12-5 with TRBJ1-2; 10 positions match TRBD1. The length of the CDR3 is 15 residues. Unmatched junction bases numbered 6, after V lost 0 bases and J lost 8 bases. Germline assignment: CDR1 LGHNT and CDR2 FRNRAP. In DNA form, the CDR3 reads TGTGCTAGTGGTTTGGTACTCGGACAGGGGGAAGGCTACACCTTC. Protein sequence: CASGLVLGQGEGYTF.

This clonotype has more than one count but fewer than ten. The gene calls are TRBV10-3 and TRBJ2-7, with D perhaps matching TRBD2 (6 bases). In germline, CDR1 is ENHRY, CDR2 SYGVKD. Trimming cost V 7 bases and J 0 bases, with 10 bases left between them. This CDR3 comprises 13 residues. CDR3 loop: CAINPGSSYEQYF. CDR3 nucleotide sequence: TGTGCCATCAATCCCGGGAGCTCCTACGAGCAGTACTTC.

The rearrangement joins TRBV3-1 to TRBJ2-7; D is perhaps TRBD1 or TRBD2 (5 bases each). This CDR3 contains 12 residues. The germline V and J ends were trimmed by 8 bases and 6 bases, with 14 bases remaining between them. Germline V lookup: CDR1 LGHDT, CDR2 YNNKEL (reference sequence). CDR3 in amino acids: CASGDREGEQYF. In DNA form, the CDR3 reads TGTGCCAGCGGGGACCGAGAAGGCGAGCAGTACTTC.

This clonotype was detected only a few times. This chain's CDR3 is CSARDLQREKVDEQYF. As DNA, the CDR3 is TGCAGTGCTAGAGATCTTCAGCGGGAGAAGGTTGACGAGCAGTACTTC. The V gene is TRBV20-1, the J gene TRBJ2-7, with 8 bases fitting TRBD2. Trimming cost V 0 bases and J 5 bases; bases outside gene matches: 12. There are 16 residues in the CDR3. Per germline, CDR1 DFQATT and CDR2 SNEGSKA (reference sequence).

The chain uses TRBV9 and TRBJ1-2, with D hard to call. The germline V gene has CDR1 SGDLS and CDR2 YYNGEE. The CDR3 length is 13 residues. Trimming left V 0 bases short and J 8 bases short, with 11 bases between. This CDR3 reads CASSVGVDAGYTF. The CDR3 DNA is TGTGCCAGCAGCGTAGGCGTGGACGCGGGCTACACCTTC. Full variable domain (rest looked up from reference TRBV9 and TRBJ1-2): DSGVTQTPKHLITATGQRVTLRCSPRSGDLSVYWYQQSLDQGLQFLIQYYNGEERAKGNILERFSAQQFPDLHSELNLSSLELGDSALYFCASSVGVDAGYTFGSGTRLTVV.

The CDR3 loop is CASSSRTGVTEAFF. The CDR3 DNA sequence: TGTGCCAGCAGCTCCCGGACGGGAGTCACTGAAGCTTTCTTT. The chain links TRBV7-8 to TRBJ1-1, with D unresolved. Trimming left V 4 bases short and J 4 bases short, with 13 bases between. Germline values: CDR1 SGHVS, CDR2 FQNEAQ. This CDR3 has 14 residues.

The table lists this clonotype with a few counts. The gene calls are TRBV20-1 and TRBJ1-5; D may be TRBD1 (6 bases). V was clipped by 1 base and J by 7 bases, with 17 bases between them. Germline CDR1 is DFQATT and CDR2 is SNEGSKA (reference sequence). The CDR3 consists of 15 residues. The CDR3: CSARGGAKLRQPQHF. In DNA form, the CDR3 reads TGCAGTGCTAGAGGGGGGGCCAAACTACGACAGCCCCAGCATTTT.

This chain joins TRBV11-2 and TRBJ1-1, with D perhaps TRBD1 (5 bases). This CDR3 is built from 17 residues. V lost 5 bases and J 3 bases, leaving 22 bases between the germline ends. Germline V gives CDR1 SGHAT, CDR2 FQNNGV. This chain's CDR3 is CASSPRFGEGLDTEAFF. The CDR3 coding sequence is TGTGCCAGCAGCCCCCGCTTTGGCGAGGGGTTGGACACTGAAGCTTTCTTT.

This clonotype was counted a few times. This chain joins TRBV5-5 and TRBJ2-1; TRBD1 might be the D (6 bases). V shed 3 bases and J shed 2 bases, with 12 bases lying between them. This CDR3 comprises 15 residues. CDR1 is SGHKS, CDR2 YYEKEE, per germline (reference sequence). CDR3 sequence: CASSSQGSTYNEQFF. The CDR3 DNA is TGTGCCAGCAGCTCCCAGGGGTCCACCTACAATGAGCAGTTCTTC. The whole variable domain, remainder taken from reference TRBV5-5 and TRBJ2-1, is DAGVTQSPTHLIKTRGQQVTLRCSPISGHKSVSWYQQVLGQGPQFIFQYYEKEERGRGNFPDRFSARQFPNYSSELNVNALLLGDSALYLCASSSQGSTYNEQFFGPGTRLTVL.